The next 32 T cell receptor beta chains were all read from a single sample in a study of beta chain features in type 1 diabetes. Study results and caveats: Shortening that was moderate but significant affected the TCRB CDR3s of Type 1 diabetes patients in all four CD4+ subsets.

For these receptors, no antigen is known. Sequenced material consisted of expressed TCRB transcripts (all of the isolated RNA was reverse transcribed). Measured with immunoSEQ multiplex PCR; TCRdb has only the in-frame clones, and not every one. The table shows fewer than 70,000 clones, with about 64% occurring only once. The sample consisted of stem cell memory CD4+ T cells from blood. Every receptor here comes from a woman in her 30s with type 1 diabetes.

V usage is TRBV5-1 and J usage is TRBJ1-1; tentatively, D is TRBD1 (5 bases). Deletions cut 0 bases from V and 3 bases from J, with 9 bases between. Looked up from germline, CDR1 is SGHRS and CDR2 is YFSETQ. The CDR3 runs to 14 residues. The CDR3 nucleotides are TGCGCCAGCAGCTTGGCAGGGACTGACACTGAAGCTTTCTTT. Its protein product is CASSLAGTDTEAFF.

J is TRBJ1-2 and V is TRBV7-9, with D possibly TRBD1 on 5 matching bases. Per the germline V gene, CDR1 is SEHNR and CDR2 is FQNEAQ (reference sequence). V lost 0 bases to trimming and J lost 7 bases, with 12 bases between them. The CDR3 consists of 14 residues. The CDR3 reads CASSLAIQGSGYTF. Here the CDR3 DNA reads TGTGCCAGCAGCTTAGCGATCCAGGGCTCTGGCTACACCTTC.

The chain employs TRBV30 and TRBJ1-2; maybe TRBD1 (5 bases). CDR3 length equals 15 residues. Trimming left V 4 bases short and J 9 bases short, with 24 bases between. The germline V gene has CDR1 GTSNPN and CDR2 SVGIG (reference sequence). This chain's CDR3 is CAWTKGGGGLSSYTF. The DNA of the CDR3 is TGTGCCTGGACCAAAGGCGGGGGAGGATTAAGTAGCTACACCTTC.

The genes are TRBV2 and TRBJ2-2, with 10 nucleotides matching TRBD1. The CDR3 spans 13 residues. The V gene end was trimmed by 11 bases and the J gene end by 10 bases; junction bases not matched to a gene: 10. The V gene's germline CDR1 is SNHLY and CDR2 FYNNEI. The chain's CDR3 is CAGAGTGAEELFF. Written as DNA, the CDR3 is TGTGCCGGGGCCGGGACAGGGGCGGAGGAGCTGTTTTTT.

The chain is built from TRBV23-1 and TRBJ2-5; TRBD2 might be the D (7 bases). TRBV23-1 is an ORF, and what it does is uncertain. This CDR3 has 13 amino acids. The V end was cut by 6 bases, the J end by 4 bases, with 12 bases between. The CDR3 bases are TGCGCCAGCAGGGGGGGGCGGGTAGAGACCCAGTACTTC. This sequence encodes CASRGGRVETQYF.

This clone showed up just a few times. The rearrangement uses TRBV11-1 and TRBJ2-4; 7 bases map to TRBD1. Germline V gives CDR1 SGHAT, CDR2 FQDESV (reference sequence). V was clipped by 2 bases and J by 5 bases; unmatched bases: 3. The CDR3 is 14 amino acids. The DNA for the CDR3 is TGTGCCAGCAGCTTAAGTGACAGGGAAAACATTCAGTACTTC. Translated: CASSLSDRENIQYF. Complete variable domain (other parts from reference TRBV11-1 and TRBJ2-4): EAEVAQSPRYKITEKSQAVAFWCDPISGHATLYWYRQILGQGPELLVQFQDESVVDDSQLPKDRFSAERLKGVDSTLKIQPAELGDSAMYLCASSLSDRENIQYFGAGTRLSVL.

The chain recombines TRBV28 with TRBJ1-2; 7 nucleotides align to TRBD1. Trimming removed 7 bases from V and 3 bases from J; junction bases left unmatched: 5. Looked up from germline, CDR1 is MDHEN and CDR2 is SYDVKM. The CDR3 contains 13 residues. The CDR3 is CASTRQGDYGYTF. CDR3 in DNA: TGTGCCAGCACCAGGCAGGGGGACTATGGCTACACCTTC.

This clone was seen only a few times. The V gene is TRBV28, the J gene TRBJ2-7; D gene ambiguous. The germline gives CDR1 MDHEN, CDR2 SYDVKM. Trimming shortened V by 3 bases and J by 0 bases, and 9 bases separated the two germline ends. The CDR3 covers 14 residues. CDR3 region: CASSFIVNSYEQYF. The DNA of the CDR3 is TGTGCCAGCAGTTTTATAGTCAACTCCTACGAGCAGTACTTC.

The J gene is TRBJ2-1, the V gene TRBV5-1; 10 bases align to TRBD2. The CDR3 runs to 15 residues. The germline V gene has CDR1 SGHRS and CDR2 YFSETQ. Germline trimming cut 4 bases from V and 9 bases from J; bases unmatched to any gene: 10. CDR3 region: CASSALAGEGFEQFF. The CDR3 DNA is TGCGCCAGCAGCGCGCTAGCGGGAGAAGGATTTGAGCAGTTCTTC.

The count of this clone is one. The V call is TRBV18, the J call TRBJ2-1; 7 positions agree with TRBD1. V shed 3 bases and J 8 bases; nucleotides not matched to a gene: 4. Germline CDR1 reads KGHSH; CDR2 reads LQKENI. The CDR3 loop spans 13 amino acids. Written as DNA, the CDR3 is TGTGCCAGCTCACCTGGGCAGGGGGATGAGCAGTTCTTC. Translation: CASSPGQGDEQFF.

The rearrangement links TRBV4-1 to TRBJ2-3; 8 bases map to TRBD1. Unmatched junction bases numbered 12, after V lost 1 base and J lost 3 bases. Per the germline V gene, CDR1 is MGHRA and CDR2 is YSYEKL. This CDR3 comprises 18 residues. The CDR3, as DNA: TGCGCCAGCAGCCAAGCTCAACTCGGACAGGGCGGTACAGATACGCAGTATTTT. Translation: CASSQAQLGQGGTDTQYF.

The chain recombines TRBV2 with TRBJ2-5; 7 bases match TRBD1. CDR3 length: 13 amino acids. Germline CDR1 and CDR2: SNHLY and FYNNEI. Germline trimming cut 4 bases from V and 1 base from J; bases unmatched to any gene: 0. The CDR3 sequence is CASSGDSQETQYF. CDR3 sequence (DNA): TGTGCCAGCAGTGGGGACAGCCAAGAGACCCAGTACTTC. Together with reference TRBV2 and TRBJ2-5, the CDR3 gives the full variable domain: EPEVTQTPSHQVTQMGQEVILRCVPISNHLYFYWYRQILGQKVEFLVSFYNNEISEKSEIFDDQFSVERPDGSNFTLKIRSTKLEDSAMYFCASSGDSQETQYFGPGTRLLVL.

J is TRBJ2-2 and V is TRBV30; TRBD1 agrees at 9 bases. The J segment lost 4 bases and the V segment lost 2 bases, leaving 5 bases of the junction unmatched. The CDR3 is 15 amino acids. Germline V gene lookup returns CDR1 GTSNPN and CDR2 SVGIG (reference sequence). CDR3 amino acids: CAWSLTGGGTGELFF. CDR3 nucleotides: TGTGCCTGGAGTCTAACAGGGGGCGGCACCGGGGAGCTGTTTTTT.

The chain links TRBV9 to TRBJ1-3; 7 nucleotides match TRBD1. The germline CDR1 and CDR2 sequences are SGDLS and YYNGEE. Germline trimming cut 6 bases from V and 1 base from J; bases unmatched to any gene: 7. This CDR3 spans 15 amino acids. The CDR3 DNA sequence: TGTGCCAGCACCTCACAGGGGTATTCTGGAAACACCATATATTTT. Amino acids: CASTSQGYSGNTIYF.

The sample holds a few counts of this clone. The chain carries TRBV4-1 and TRBJ2-2; D remains ambiguous. The CDR3 totals 15 residues. The ends were cut back, 3 bases at V and 5 bases at J, with 13 bases in the middle. Germline CDR1 reads MGHRA; CDR2 reads YSYEKL. Here the CDR3 DNA reads TGCGCCAGCAGCCATGGAAGTTTCGGGACCGGGGAGCTGTTTTTT. Amino acid sequence: CASSHGSFGTGELFF.

The chain carries TRBV18 and TRBJ2-3; 15 positions agree with TRBD2. Germline CDR1 and CDR2: KGHSH and LQKENI. With 6 bases clipped from V and 4 bases from J, the junction kept 8 bases outside the gene matches. There are 17 residues in the CDR3. CDR3 bases: TGTGCCAGCTCGCCTAAGGGACTAGCGGGAGGAGCAGATACGCAGTATTTT. Its translation is CASSPKGLAGGADTQYF. Supplemented by reference TRBV18 and TRBJ2-3, the full variable domain reads NAGVMQNPRHLVRRRGQEARLRCSPMKGHSHVYWYRQLPEEGLKFMVYLQKENIIDESGMPKERFSAEFPKEGPSILRIQQVVRGDSAAYFCASSPKGLAGGADTQYFGPGTRLTVL.

The table lists this clone with a few counts. J is TRBJ1-2 and V is TRBV7-9, with D possibly being TRBD1 (5 bases). Deletions cut 2 bases from V and 5 bases from J, with 6 bases between. This CDR3 region has 12 residues. Germline V gene data show CDR1 as SEHNR and CDR2 as FQNEAQ (reference sequence). The CDR3 nucleotides are TGTGCCAGCAGCTTAAAGGGGTATGGCTACACCTTC. Translation gives CASSLKGYGYTF.

The chain uses TRBV7-9 and TRBJ1-1, with TRBD1 matching 8 bases. Germline CDR1 reads SEHNR; CDR2 reads FQNEAQ (reference sequence). V shed 6 bases and J 3 bases; nucleotides not matched to a gene: 3. The CDR3 contains 13 residues. The CDR3 nucleotides are TGTGCCAGCAGTGGACAGGGAGACACTGAAGCTTTCTTT. Encoded protein: CASSGQGDTEAFF.

The chain couples TRBV7-9 to TRBJ2-1; 8 bases fit TRBD2. Germline V CDR1 and CDR2: SEHNR, FQNEAQ (reference sequence). V was clipped by 3 bases and J by 9 bases; unmatched bases: 10. The length of the CDR3 is 15 residues. The CDR3 sequence: CASSFYAGGGGEQFF. CDR3 nucleotide sequence: TGTGCCAGCAGCTTCTACGCGGGAGGCGGGGGTGAGCAGTTCTTC.

The chain links TRBV9 to TRBJ1-2; TRBD1 matches at 10 bases. V trimming: 2 bases; J trimming: 4 bases; junction bases outside the gene matches: 11. Germline CDR1 is SGDLS and CDR2 is YYNGEE. This CDR3 spans 17 amino acids. CDR3 sequence (DNA): TGTGCCAGCAGCGTCGTCGGGACAGGGGACTTGGCCTATGGCTACACCTTC. Translating gives CASSVVGTGDLAYGYTF.

This chain uses TRBV29-1 with TRBJ2-1; 16 nucleotides align to TRBD2. CDR1 and CDR2 from the germline V gene are SQVTM and ANQGSEA. Trimming took 3 bases from V and 8 from J; bases not matched to a gene: 1. This CDR3 has 14 amino acids. CDR3 in DNA: TGCAGCGTTGAGGGACTAGCGGGAGGGGATGAGCAGTTCTTC. This gives the protein CSVEGLAGGDEQFF.

The chain uses TRBV7-2 and TRBJ1-1, with D unclear. Germline CDR1 reads SGHTA; CDR2 reads FQGNSA. The CDR3 sequence is 13 residues long. V was pared by 1 base and J by 1 base, with 4 bases between. Here the CDR3 reads CASSLDKNTEAFF. The CDR3 nucleotides read TGTGCCAGCAGCTTAGACAAGAACACTGAAGCTTTCTTT.

This sequence joins TRBV19 and TRBJ2-5; 8 bases map to TRBD2. This CDR3 has 15 amino acids. Trimming removed 0 bases from V and 4 bases from J; junction bases left unmatched: 4. The germline gives CDR1 LNHDA, CDR2 SQIVND (reference sequence). Here the CDR3 reads CASSIEAGVGETQYF. The DNA for the CDR3 is TGTGCCAGTAGTATAGAAGCGGGGGTGGGAGAGACCCAGTACTTC.

The chain links TRBV30 to TRBJ2-5; TRBD2 aligns across 8 bases. Germline V gene lookup returns CDR1 GTSNPN and CDR2 SVGIG (reference sequence). Germline trimming cut 1 base from V and 5 bases from J; bases unmatched to any gene: 3. The CDR3 consists of 13 residues. The CDR3 reads CAWSAPSGETQYF. The CDR3 coding sequence is TGTGCCTGGAGTGCACCTAGCGGGGAGACCCAGTACTTC.

The V call is TRBV28, the J call TRBJ1-2; D possibly corresponds to TRBD1 (6 bases). This CDR3 is 12 amino acids long. Per the germline V gene, CDR1 is MDHEN and CDR2 is SYDVKM. V was trimmed by 4 bases and J by 8 bases, leaving 11 bases between them. Written as DNA, the CDR3 is TGTGCCAGCAGTTCTCCCAGGGGAGGCTACACCTTC. This translates into CASSSPRGGYTF.

This clone has just one count. The chain employs TRBV12-5 and TRBJ2-1; 7 positions match TRBD2. Germline CDR1 LGHNT, CDR2 FRNRAP. After removal of 4 bases from V and 8 bases from J, the junction contained 8 bases not matched to a gene. This CDR3 is 14 amino acids long. CDR3 bases: TGTGCTAGTGGTTCTTCGGGGGGATTGCATGAGCAGTTCTTC. Residues: CASGSSGGLHEQFF.

This clone has a single count. The chain combines TRBV11-3 with TRBJ2-1; 9 nucleotides agree with TRBD2. The V gene end was trimmed by 3 bases and the J gene end by 2 bases; junction bases not matched to a gene: 5. The V gene's germline CDR1 is SGHNT and CDR2 YENEEA. This CDR3 spans 16 amino acids. The CDR3 DNA sequence: TGTGCCAGCAGCTTTAGCGGGAGTATCACCTACAATGAGCAGTTCTTC. It encodes CASSFSGSITYNEQFF.

This rearrangement joins TRBV7-3 to TRBJ2-7, with 8 bases matching TRBD2. With 1 base clipped from V and 7 bases from J, the junction kept 6 bases outside the gene matches. The length of the CDR3 is 14 residues. Germline-derived CDR1 and CDR2 are SGHTA and FQGTGA. The CDR3 sequence: CASSLNGRAGEQYF. The CDR3, as DNA: TGTGCCAGCAGCTTAAACGGGAGGGCGGGAGAGCAGTACTTC.

This chain links TRBV29-1 with TRBJ2-1; possibly TRBD1 for D (6 bases). This CDR3 is 13 amino acids long. Germline V gives CDR1 SQVTM, CDR2 ANQGSEA. Trimming took 7 bases from V and 6 from J, leaving 16 bases between them. DNA of the CDR3: TGCAGCGCCGGAGCGGACAGAGGCAATGAGCAGTTCTTC. It encodes CSAGADRGNEQFF.

In its sample, this clone was seen a few times. The genes are TRBV7-8 and TRBJ2-3; D perhaps matches TRBD2 (6 bases). The germline V gene encodes CDR1 SGHVS and CDR2 FQNEAQ. Trimming removed 1 base at V and 1 base at J, with 12 bases between. This CDR3 is 16 amino acids long. The CDR3 region is CASSLVGRAGTDTQYF. The CDR3 DNA follows: TGTGCCAGCAGCTTAGTCGGGAGAGCTGGCACAGATACGCAGTATTTT.

This clone was seen more than once but under ten times. The rearrangement uses TRBV28 and TRBJ1-5; perhaps TRBD1 as D (6 bases). The CDR3 is 14 amino acids. Germline V gene data show CDR1 as MDHEN and CDR2 as SYDVKM. The V and J ends lost 3 bases and 7 bases respectively, with 13 bases between them. CDR3 loop: CASSFQGTGQPQHF. DNA for the CDR3: TGTGCCAGCAGTTTTCAGGGGACGGGACAGCCCCAGCATTTT.

This clone has only a few counts. This sequence joins TRBV7-3 and TRBJ2-2; TRBD1 matches at 10 bases. J lost 7 bases, V lost 4 bases, and 6 bases had no gene match. The CDR3 extends over 15 amino acids. Germline CDR1 reads SGHTA; CDR2 reads FQGTGA. The CDR3 protein is CASSSGTGAIGELFF. The CDR3 nucleotides read TGTGCCAGCAGCTCAGGGACAGGGGCTATCGGGGAGCTGTTTTTT.